Shown below are 20 T cell receptor beta chains from a single sample sequenced in a study of T cell repertoires in cytomegalovirus infection. No antigens are known for them. Using its own MiXCR run on the reads, TCRdb lists one record per CDR3 protein. The sample gives 700,000 to 950,000 distinct CDR3 sequences, approximately 32% of which show up once; 12% is in the top ten. This sample comprised cultured CD8+ T cells from PBMCs, obtained from culture after CMV antigen stimulation. All receptors come from a human donor in good health (CMV status not recorded). Some clones in this sample may be carry-over from other donors' samples.

The J gene is TRBJ2-1, the V gene TRBV2; possibly TRBD1 for D (6 bases). The CDR3 runs 12 residues. The germline V gene encodes CDR1 SNHLY and CDR2 FYNNEI. Trimming took off 10 bases at V and 3 bases at J, with 10 bases between the two ends. The CDR3 reads CANLDSYNEQFF. CDR3 DNA sequence: TGTGCCAACTTGGACAGCTACAATGAGCAGTTCTTC.

The V gene is TRBV7-6, the J gene TRBJ2-1; 9 bases line up with TRBD1. The junction had 14 bases not matched to a gene; V was cut back by 5 bases and J by 9 bases. Germline-derived CDR1 and CDR2 are SGHVS and FNYEAQ. The CDR3 has 16 residues. CDR3 region: CASSPGGTGNSVEQFF. Written as DNA, the CDR3 is TGTGCCAGCAGCCCAGGTGGGACAGGGAATTCGGTTGAGCAGTTCTTC.

J is TRBJ2-1 and V is TRBV15; TRBD2 agrees at 11 bases. J gave up 8 bases and V 8 bases, and 11 bases lay outside the gene matches. This CDR3 region has 15 residues. Germline V gives CDR1 LNHNV, CDR2 YYDKDF (reference sequence). CDR3 sequence: CATAGTSGPYDEQFF. As DNA, the CDR3 is TGTGCCACCGCCGGGACTAGCGGACCATACGATGAGCAGTTCTTC.

The rearrangement uses TRBV5-6 and TRBJ2-7; tentatively, D is TRBD1 (6 bases). Trimming took 4 bases from V and 6 from J, leaving 17 bases between them. The germline V gene has CDR1 SGHDT and CDR2 YYEEEE. There are 14 residues in the CDR3. Written as DNA, the CDR3 is TGTGCCAGCAGCCCGGGACACTGGCTTCTCGAGCAGTACTTC. Amino acids: CASSPGHWLLEQYF.

The chain is built from TRBV12-3 or TRBV12-4 and TRBJ1-1; possible D gene TRBD1, 5 bases. The CDR3 extends over 15 amino acids. Trimming cost V 5 bases and J 1 base, with 14 bases left between them. The CDR3 is CASSPLDSPNTEAFF. CDR3 DNA sequence: TGTGCCAGCAGTCCATTAGACAGTCCGAACACTGAAGCTTTCTTT.

This clonotype was seen a single time. V gene TRBV7-3 combines with J gene TRBJ2-1; the match to TRBD1 covers 7 bases. J was trimmed by 12 bases and V by 6 bases; bases with no gene match: 14. This CDR3 has 14 amino acids. From germline, CDR1 is SGHTA and CDR2 FQGTGA. CDR3 amino acids: CASRFALSDRRQFF. The CDR3 DNA is TGTGCCAGCAGATTTGCGCTCTCGGACAGGAGGCAGTTCTTC.

This rearrangement joins TRBV12-3 or TRBV12-4 to TRBJ2-1; D not certain. The CDR3 extends over 10 amino acids. V shed 5 bases and J shed 7 bases, with 3 bases lying between them. In nucleotides, the CDR3 is TGTGCCAGCAGTGTGAATGAGCAGTTCTTC. Its protein product is CASSVNEQFF.

The V gene is TRBV7-6, the J gene TRBJ2-3; 9 bases are a match to TRBD1. V dropped 3 bases and J dropped 5; count of bases not matched to a gene: 6. The germline gives CDR1 SGHVS, CDR2 FNYEAQ. The CDR3 has 15 residues. CDR3 protein: CASSLSGQGGDTQYF. DNA of the CDR3: TGTGCCAGCAGCTTGTCGGGACAGGGCGGAGATACGCAGTATTTT.

As concerns this clonotype: A much larger clonotype is one base distant, so this may be a read error. The rearrangement links TRBV7-2 to TRBJ2-5, with D possibly being TRBD1 (6 bases). The CDR3 spans 16 residues. The germline CDR1 and CDR2 sequences are SGHTA and FQGNSA. CDR3 in DNA: TGTGCCTGCAGCGTCGACCACCGGGACACTCAAGAGACCCAGTACTTC. It codes for CACSVDHRDTQETQYF.

This rearrangement joins TRBV27 to TRBJ2-4; D is uncertain. Germline V gives CDR1 MNHEY, CDR2 SMNVEV (reference sequence). V dropped 5 bases and J dropped 8 bases, with 13 bases sitting between them. This CDR3 region has 13 residues. The CDR3 coding sequence is TGTGCCAGCAGTCCCCCGGGTATGGACATTCAGTACTTC. This sequence encodes CASSPPGMDIQYF.

This clonotype occurred many times. This chain joins TRBV28 and TRBJ2-1; 8 positions agree with TRBD1. With 5 bases clipped from V and 4 bases from J, the junction kept 7 bases outside the gene matches. Germline CDR1 reads MDHEN; CDR2 reads SYDVKM. CDR3 length: 15 residues. CDR3 residues: CASSTGQGQYNEQFF. CDR3 in DNA: TGTGCCAGCAGTACCGGACAGGGTCAATACAATGAGCAGTTCTTC.

CDR3 DNA sequence: TGTGCCAGCTCGGGAGGGTGGCCCACTGAAGCTTTCTTT. Translated: CASSGGWPTEAFF. This chain connects TRBV12-3 or TRBV12-4 to TRBJ1-1; D is unresolved. Between the trimmed V and J ends, which lost 8 bases and 4 bases, there was a span of 14 bases. The CDR3 sequence is 13 residues long.

The rearrangement uses TRBV2 and TRBJ2-1, with TRBD2 matching 8 bases. Germline V gene lookup returns CDR1 SNHLY and CDR2 FYNNEI. Trimming cost V 3 bases and J 5 bases; bases outside gene matches: 9. CDR3 length: 16 residues. DNA of the CDR3: TGTGCCAGCAGTGATGGGGCTAGCGGGTGGAACAATGAGCAGTTCTTC. Protein product: CASSDGASGWNNEQFF.

V gene TRBV7-3 combines with J gene TRBJ1-1, with D maybe TRBD1 (5 bases). The germline V and J ends were trimmed by 5 bases and 8 bases, with 15 bases remaining between them. CDR1 SGHTA and CDR2 FQGTGA come from the germline V gene. The CDR3 contains 13 residues. CDR3 sequence (DNA): TGTGCCAGCAGCCCCGATCTGGGGGAAGAAGCTTTCTTT. Encoded protein: CASSPDLGEEAFF.

The V gene is TRBV7-9, the J gene TRBJ2-7; D assignment may be TRBD1 or TRBD2 (5 bases each). V lost 5 bases to trimming and J lost 2 bases, with 13 bases between them. There are 14 residues in the CDR3. Per germline, CDR1 SEHNR and CDR2 FQNEAQ (reference sequence). This chain's CDR3 is CASSQGDGAYEQYF. Written as DNA, the CDR3 is TGTGCCAGCAGCCAAGGGGACGGAGCCTACGAGCAGTACTTC.

In regard to this clonotype: At one end the junction does not follow the germline gene, possibly because of a read error. The rearrangement links TRBV7-6 to TRBJ2-2, with a weak D call TRBD1 (6 bases). There are 13 residues in the CDR3. CDR1 is SGHVS, CDR2 FNYEAQ, per germline. The DNA for the CDR3 is TGTGCTAGCAGCTTAGAAAGGGACAGGGAGCTGTTTTTT. This sequence encodes CASSLERDRELFF.

Only a few counts were recorded for this clonotype. The V gene is TRBV5-4, the J gene TRBJ2-1, with 7 positions matching TRBD2. The germline CDR1 and CDR2 sequences are SGHNT and YYREEE (reference sequence). CDR3 length equals 16 residues. The V and J ends lost 4 bases and 0 bases, in that order; junction bases with no gene match: 7. The CDR3 DNA is TGTGCCAGCAGCCCTCCTGGGGGGGTCTCCTACAATGAGCAGTTCTTC. Amino acid sequence: CASSPPGGVSYNEQFF.

This clonotype was seen repeatedly, ten times or more. The chain joins TRBV7-9 to TRBJ1-2; D is uncertain. The CDR3 length is 15 residues. Germline V gene data show CDR1 as SEHNR and CDR2 as FQNEAQ (reference sequence). Trimming took off 5 bases at V and 3 bases at J, with 16 bases between the two ends. CDR3 in amino acids: CASSQPPARHYGYTF. The DNA of the CDR3 is TGTGCCAGCAGCCAACCTCCAGCCCGCCACTATGGCTACACCTTC.

The rearrangement links TRBV27 to TRBJ2-2; D possibly corresponds to TRBD2 (5 bases). V was shortened by 3 bases and J by 0 bases, with 14 bases between the two germline ends. This CDR3 region has 17 residues. Germline V CDR1 and CDR2: MNHEY, SMNVEV (reference sequence). CDR3 sequence: CASSFGWETTNTGELFF. The CDR3 coding sequence is TGTGCCAGCAGTTTCGGGTGGGAGACTACGAACACCGGGGAGCTGTTTTTT.

This chain connects TRBV12-5 to TRBJ2-2, with 9 bases fitting TRBD2. The CDR3 has 17 amino acids. Germline-derived CDR1 and CDR2 are LGHNT and FRNRAP. J was trimmed by 2 bases and V by 3 bases; bases with no gene match: 7. The CDR3 sequence: CASGFYSGGPNTGELFF. CDR3 in DNA: TGTGCTAGTGGTTTCTATAGCGGGGGACCTAACACCGGGGAGCTGTTTTTT.